This T cell receptor (beta chain) is drawn from a study of identical twins. This CDR3 region has 14 residues. V lost 5 bases and J lost 4, with 14 bases in between. Study findings and constraints: Beta out-of-frame sequences showed weaker excess sharing between twins.

It was template switching that added a universal primer site, and there were unique molecular identifiers on the cDNA. TCRdb independently ran MiXCR on the 5' RACE reads; one entry per CDR3 protein. The data contain approximately 150,000 distinct CDR3 sequences, roughly 3.3% of them singletons. No donor was unhealthy or non-Caucasian. This clonotype was observed at least ten times. Its antigen is not known. Input material: memory T cells sorted from blood. The TCR sequence derives from a man between 18 and 29 years old in good health. This sequence joins TRBV12-3 or TRBV12-4 and TRBJ1-2, with TRBD1 as a possible D gene (6 bases). CDR3 residues: CASSPSQGSYGYTF. For the CDR3, the DNA is TGTGCCAGCAGTCCTTCACAGGGTTCCTATGGCTACACCTTC.